This TCR beta chain appears in the sequencing data of a study of vaccination and CD4 T cells after COVID-19. Study-wide results and limits: Spike mono-reactivity was shown by 304 of 307 vaccine-specific clones in convalescent patients.

The CDR3 spans 16 residues. This clonotype was observed a handful of times. Its antigen is as yet unknown. An Oncomine TCR Beta short-read assay was used to sequence the DNA from cultured CD4+ T cells. In TCRdb, the PCR reads were re-called with MiXCR into one record per CDR3 protein. The sample comprises approximately 21,000 distinct CDR3 sequences, about 45% of which are singletons, and about 13% rests with the top ten. The treatment is: roughly ten-day PBMC culture with coronavirus spike peptide pools or control peptides (ViraFEST assay). TCR sequencing followed the expansion of antigen-specific T cells with peptide pools in ViraFEST.

This TCR came from a human donor with COVID-19. V usage is TRBV21-1 and J usage is TRBJ2-5; the table calls TRBD1, which could not be checked here. TRBV21-1 is described as a pseudogene. The sequenced sample was cultured CD4+ T cells from blood. CDR3 nucleotides: TGTGCCAGCAGGGTCCCGGGACACAATCTTCAAGAGACCCAGTACTTC. Translating gives CASRVPGHNLQETQYF.